What follows are 13 T cell receptor beta chains derived from one specimen sequenced in a study of post-analysis software for immune sequencing data. Findings and limits, study-wide: Roughly five TRBV segments occurring more often in patients than controls included TRBV5-6, TRBV5-1 and TRBV20-1.

These receptors are not linked to any known antigen. Presence of unique molecular identifiers characterized the TCR beta cDNA libraries. One entry per CDR3 protein results from TCRdb running MiXCR on the PCR reads. The sample contains 450,000 to 700,000 distinct CDR3 sequences, about 40% of which appear only once. The sample taken for sequencing was blood. The receptors shown here come from a girl under 18 with multiple sclerosis.

This clonotype occurred a few times. This chain connects TRBV11-2 to TRBJ2-7; D is possibly TRBD1 (5 bases). CDR3 length: 14 residues. CDR1 and CDR2 from the germline V gene are SGHAT and FQNNGV. Between the trimmed V and J ends, which lost 2 bases and 2 bases, there was a span of 10 bases. The CDR3 DNA is TGTGCCAGCAGCTTAACAGGTGTAGCCTACGAGCAGTACTTC. Its translation: CASSLTGVAYEQYF.

This clonotype has a handful of counts. The J gene is TRBJ2-7, the V gene TRBV6-1; 9 positions match TRBD2. V was pared by 0 bases and J by 2 bases, with 5 bases of the junction left unmatched. This CDR3 spans 16 amino acids. Germline CDR1 reads MNHNS; CDR2 reads SASEGT. In nucleotides, the CDR3 is TGTGCCAGCAGTGAAGCTCGACTAGCGGCAACCTACGAGCAGTACTTC. It yields the protein CASSEARLAATYEQYF.

The chain links TRBV9 to TRBJ1-1, with D perhaps TRBD1 (5 bases). The CDR3 consists of 15 residues. Trimming removed 4 bases at V and 10 bases at J, with 23 bases between. The germline CDR1 and CDR2 sequences are SGDLS and YYNGEE. CDR3 DNA sequence: TGTGCCAGCAGCCCCTCTTCCGGGACCGCCCGTAGAGCTTTCTTT. Translation: CASSPSSGTARRAFF. The full variable domain, in which reference TRBV9 and TRBJ1-1 provide the parts outside the CDR3, is DSGVTQTPKHLITATGQRVTLRCSPRSGDLSVYWYQQSLDQGLQFLIQYYNGEERAKGNILERFSAQQFPDLHSELNLSSLELGDSALYFCASSPSSGTARRAFFGQGTRLTVV.

Only a few counts were recorded for this clonotype. The chain couples TRBV12-3 or TRBV12-4 to TRBJ2-7; 8 positions agree with TRBD1. V dropped 7 bases and J dropped 0; count of bases not matched to a gene: 5. The CDR3 is 14 amino acids. The CDR3 bases are TGTGCCAGCAACGACAGGGGTCCCTCCTACGAGCAGTACTTC. The encoded protein is CASNDRGPSYEQYF.

This clonotype was counted a few times. The J gene is TRBJ1-2, the V gene TRBV5-1, with D tentatively TRBD1 (5 bases). Trimming left V 2 bases short and J 4 bases short, with 18 bases between. The CDR3 contains 16 residues. Germline V lookup: CDR1 SGHRS, CDR2 YFSETQ. CDR3 sequence reads: CASSFGDPVAGYGYTF. CDR3 bases: TGCGCCAGCAGCTTCGGGGACCCCGTGGCGGGCTATGGCTACACCTTC.

J is TRBJ1-1 and V is TRBV7-9, with D tentatively TRBD1 (5 bases). CDR1 SEHNR and CDR2 FQNEAQ come from the germline V gene (reference sequence). The CDR3 consists of 13 residues. V was pared by 4 bases and J by 3 bases, with 9 bases between. The DNA of the CDR3 is TGTGCCAGCAGCTCCCTGGGGGACACTGAAGCTTTCTTT. This translates into CASSSLGDTEAFF.

This clonotype was observed once. The rearrangement uses TRBV10-2 and TRBJ2-3; D might be TRBD1 or TRBD2, each matching 5 bases. CDR1 is WSHSY, CDR2 SAAADI, per germline. The germline V and J ends were trimmed by 7 bases and 4 bases, with 12 bases remaining between them. CDR3 length equals 13 residues. The CDR3 nucleotides read TGCGCCAGCATCCGAGGGGCGGCAGATACGCAGTATTTT. Its protein product is CASIRGAADTQYF.

This clonotype was counted between two and nine times. V usage is TRBV7-2 and J usage is TRBJ2-5; D is ambiguous. The CDR3 has 13 amino acids. Looked up from germline, CDR1 is SGHTA and CDR2 is FQGNSA. Trimming left V 5 bases short and J 5 bases short, with 12 bases between. The CDR3 coding sequence is TGTGCCAGCAGCCGCCCTCCCCGGGAGACCCAGTACTTC. It codes for CASSRPPRETQYF.

This clonotype was seen a handful of times. CDR3 in DNA: TGTGCCAGCAGCCCAGGGGCACCTTACAATGAGCAGTTCTTC. Translation gives CASSPGAPYNEQFF. The chain employs TRBV7-9 and TRBJ2-1, with a possible D match to TRBD1 (6 bases). CDR3 size: 14 residues. CDR1 is SEHNR and CDR2 is FQNEAQ in the germline V gene (reference sequence). V lost 5 bases, J lost 4 bases, and 12 bases lay in between.

Remarks on this clonotype: Germline and junction disagree at one end, which may indicate a read error. The rearrangement uses TRBV4-1 and TRBJ1-1; D ambiguous. Germline assignment: CDR1 MGHRA and CDR2 YSYEKL. The CDR3 totals 14 residues. CDR3 in DNA: TGTGCCAGCAGCCAAGTCGGGCAGAACACTGAAGCTTTCTTT. This sequence encodes CASSQVGQNTEAFF.

This clonotype was counted only a few times. The J gene is TRBJ2-3, the V gene TRBV19; no definite D call. V gave up 4 bases and J gave up 2 bases, with 10 bases separating them. The CDR3 extends over 14 amino acids. CDR1 and CDR2 (germline): LNHDA, SQIVND (reference sequence). The CDR3 here is CASSTGTYTDTQYF. The CDR3, as DNA: TGTGCCAGTAGTACGGGCACATACACAGATACGCAGTATTTT.

This clonotype was seen a handful of times. The chain joins TRBV15 to TRBJ2-1, with D perhaps matching TRBD2 (6 bases). There are 17 residues in the CDR3. The V and J ends lost 1 base and 5 bases respectively, with 18 bases between them. From germline, CDR1 is LNHNV and CDR2 YYDKDF (reference sequence). The CDR3 is CATSRVEYERVDNEQFF. In DNA form, the CDR3 reads TGTGCCACCAGCAGAGTTGAATATGAGCGGGTGGACAATGAGCAGTTCTTC.

J is TRBJ2-7 and V is TRBV19, with unresolved D. The germline gives CDR1 LNHDA, CDR2 SQIVND (reference sequence). Trimming removed 3 bases at V and 6 bases at J, with 9 bases between. The CDR3 runs 12 residues. CDR3 coding DNA: TGTGCCAGTAGTATGCGGCCGGGCGAGCAGTACTTC. It is translated as CASSMRPGEQYF.